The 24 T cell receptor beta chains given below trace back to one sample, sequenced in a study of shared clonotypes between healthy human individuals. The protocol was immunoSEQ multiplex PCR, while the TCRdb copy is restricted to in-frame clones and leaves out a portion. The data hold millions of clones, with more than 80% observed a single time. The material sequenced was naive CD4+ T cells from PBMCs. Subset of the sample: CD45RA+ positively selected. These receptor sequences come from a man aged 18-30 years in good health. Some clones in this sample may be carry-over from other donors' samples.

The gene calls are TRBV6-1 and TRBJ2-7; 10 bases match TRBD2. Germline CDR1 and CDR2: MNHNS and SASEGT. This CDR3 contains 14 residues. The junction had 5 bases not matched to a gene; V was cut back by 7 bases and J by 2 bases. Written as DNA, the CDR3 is TGTGCCAGCACCCAAAGCGGGAGGGCCTACGAGCAGTACTTC. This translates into CASTQSGRAYEQYF.

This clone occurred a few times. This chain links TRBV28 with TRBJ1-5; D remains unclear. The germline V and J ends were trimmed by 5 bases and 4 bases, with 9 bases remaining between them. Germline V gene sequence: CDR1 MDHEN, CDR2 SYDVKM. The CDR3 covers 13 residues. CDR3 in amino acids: CASSRVSNQPQHF. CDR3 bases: TGTGCCAGCAGTCGGGTGAGTAATCAGCCCCAGCATTTT.

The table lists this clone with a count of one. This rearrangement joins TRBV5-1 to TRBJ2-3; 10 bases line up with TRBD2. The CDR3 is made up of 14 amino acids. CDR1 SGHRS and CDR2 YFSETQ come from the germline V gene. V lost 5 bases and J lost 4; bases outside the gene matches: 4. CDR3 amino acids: CASSVAGGPDTQYF. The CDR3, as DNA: TGCGCCAGCAGTGTAGCGGGAGGACCAGATACGCAGTATTTT.

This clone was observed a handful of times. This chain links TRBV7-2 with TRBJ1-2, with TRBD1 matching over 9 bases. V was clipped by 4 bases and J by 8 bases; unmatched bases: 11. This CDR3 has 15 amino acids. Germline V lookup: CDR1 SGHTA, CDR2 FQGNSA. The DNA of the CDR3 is TGTGCCAGCAGCTCCTTTGCGGGACAGGGCGGAGGCTACACCTTC. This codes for CASSSFAGQGGGYTF.

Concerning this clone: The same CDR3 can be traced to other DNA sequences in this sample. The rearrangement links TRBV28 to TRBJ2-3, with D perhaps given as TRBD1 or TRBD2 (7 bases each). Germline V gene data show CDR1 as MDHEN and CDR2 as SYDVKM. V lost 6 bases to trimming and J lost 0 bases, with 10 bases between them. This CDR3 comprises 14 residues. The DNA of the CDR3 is TGTGCCAGCAGCCAGGGGGGGAGCACAGATACGCAGTATTTT. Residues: CASSQGGSTDTQYF.

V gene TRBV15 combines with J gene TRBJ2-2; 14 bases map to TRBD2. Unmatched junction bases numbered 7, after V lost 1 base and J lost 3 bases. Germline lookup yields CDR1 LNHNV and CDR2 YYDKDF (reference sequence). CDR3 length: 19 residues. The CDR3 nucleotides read TGTGCCACCAGCAGAGTAGTGGGACTAGCGGGAGTACACACCGGGGAGCTGTTTTTT. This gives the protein CATSRVVGLAGVHTGELFF.

The CDR3 nucleotides are TGTGCCAGCAGCTTGAGACTAGCGGGAGACGAGCAGTACTTC. Translation gives CASSLRLAGDEQYF. The J gene is TRBJ2-7, the V gene TRBV9, with 12 bases lining up with TRBD2. The CDR3 spans 14 residues. From germline, CDR1 is SGDLS and CDR2 YYNGEE. The trim removed 4 bases at V and 5 bases at J, leaving 4 bases unmatched.

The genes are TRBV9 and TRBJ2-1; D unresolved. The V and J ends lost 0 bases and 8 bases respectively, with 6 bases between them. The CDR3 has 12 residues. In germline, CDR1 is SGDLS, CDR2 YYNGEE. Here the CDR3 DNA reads TGTGCCAGCAGCGTAGTAGAGGATGAGCAGTTCTTC. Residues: CASSVVEDEQFF.

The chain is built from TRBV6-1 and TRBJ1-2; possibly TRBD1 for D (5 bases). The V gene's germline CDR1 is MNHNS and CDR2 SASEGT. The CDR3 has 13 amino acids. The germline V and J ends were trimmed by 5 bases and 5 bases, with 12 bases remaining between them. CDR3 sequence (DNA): TGTGCCAGCAGTCCCGGGACGGGTTATGGCTACACCTTC. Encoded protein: CASSPGTGYGYTF.

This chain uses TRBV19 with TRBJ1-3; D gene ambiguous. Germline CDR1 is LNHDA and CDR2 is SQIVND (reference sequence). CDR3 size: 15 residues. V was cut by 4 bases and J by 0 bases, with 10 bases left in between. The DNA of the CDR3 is TGTGCCAGTAGTAACGTGGGTAGCTCTGGAAACACCATATATTTT. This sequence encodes CASSNVGSSGNTIYF.

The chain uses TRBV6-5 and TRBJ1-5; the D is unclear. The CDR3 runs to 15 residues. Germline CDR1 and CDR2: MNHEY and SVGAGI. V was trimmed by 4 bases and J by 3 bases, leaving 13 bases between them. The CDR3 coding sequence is TGTGCCAGCAGTTCTCTCCCTAGACCCAATCAGCCCCAGCATTTT. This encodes CASSSLPRPNQPQHF.

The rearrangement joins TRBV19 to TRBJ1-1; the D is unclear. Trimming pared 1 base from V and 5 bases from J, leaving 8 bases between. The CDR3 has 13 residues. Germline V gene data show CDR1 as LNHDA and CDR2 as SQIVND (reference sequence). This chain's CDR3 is CASSIGLVTEAFF. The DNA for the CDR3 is TGTGCCAGTAGTATAGGTCTGGTAACTGAAGCTTTCTTT.

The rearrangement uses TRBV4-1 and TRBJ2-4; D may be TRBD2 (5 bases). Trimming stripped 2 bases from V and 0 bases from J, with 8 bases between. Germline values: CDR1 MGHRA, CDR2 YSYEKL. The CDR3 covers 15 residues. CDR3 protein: CASSQQTRAKNIQYF. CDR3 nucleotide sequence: TGCGCCAGCAGCCAACAAACTAGAGCCAAAAACATTCAGTACTTC.

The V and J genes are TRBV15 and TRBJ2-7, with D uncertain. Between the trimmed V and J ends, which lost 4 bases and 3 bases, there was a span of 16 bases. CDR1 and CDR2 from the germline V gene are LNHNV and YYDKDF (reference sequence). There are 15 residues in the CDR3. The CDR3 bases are TGTGCCACCAGCACTGGATTGCCTCTAGTCTACGAGCAGTACTTC. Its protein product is CATSTGLPLVYEQYF. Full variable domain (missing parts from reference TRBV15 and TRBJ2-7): DAMVIQNPRYQVTQFGKPVTLSCSQTLNHNVMYWYQQKSSQAPKLLFHYYDKDFNNEADTPDNFQSRRPNTSFCFLDIRSPGLGDTAMYLCATSTGLPLVYEQYFGPGTRLTVT.

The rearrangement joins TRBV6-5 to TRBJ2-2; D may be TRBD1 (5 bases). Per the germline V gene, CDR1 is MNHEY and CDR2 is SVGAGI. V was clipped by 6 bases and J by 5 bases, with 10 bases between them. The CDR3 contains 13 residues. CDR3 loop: CASRFPGTGELFF. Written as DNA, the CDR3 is TGTGCCAGCAGATTCCCAGGGACCGGGGAGCTGTTTTTT.

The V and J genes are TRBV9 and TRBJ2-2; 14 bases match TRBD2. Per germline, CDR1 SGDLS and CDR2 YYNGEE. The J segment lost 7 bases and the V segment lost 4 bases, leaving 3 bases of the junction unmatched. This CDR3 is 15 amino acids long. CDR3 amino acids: CASSSGTSGSGELFF. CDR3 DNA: TGTGCCAGCAGCTCGGGGACTAGCGGGAGCGGGGAGCTGTTTTTT.

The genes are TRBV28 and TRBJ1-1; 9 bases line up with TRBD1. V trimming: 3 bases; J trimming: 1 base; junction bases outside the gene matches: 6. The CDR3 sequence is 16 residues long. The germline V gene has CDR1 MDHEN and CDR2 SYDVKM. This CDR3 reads CASSFPGQGTNTEAFF. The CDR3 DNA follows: TGTGCCAGCAGTTTCCCGGGACAGGGTACGAACACTGAAGCTTTCTTT.

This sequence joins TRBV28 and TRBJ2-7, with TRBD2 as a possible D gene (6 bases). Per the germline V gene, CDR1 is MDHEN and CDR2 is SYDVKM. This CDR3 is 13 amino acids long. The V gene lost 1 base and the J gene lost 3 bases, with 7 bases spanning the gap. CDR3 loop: CASSLYGSYEQYF. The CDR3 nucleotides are TGTGCCAGCAGTTTATACGGGAGCTACGAGCAGTACTTC.

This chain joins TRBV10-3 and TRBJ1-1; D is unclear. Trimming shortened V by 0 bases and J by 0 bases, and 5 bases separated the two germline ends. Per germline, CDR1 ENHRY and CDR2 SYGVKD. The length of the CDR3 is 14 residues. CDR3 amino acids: CAISESRLNTEAFF. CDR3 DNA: TGTGCCATCAGTGAGTCAAGGTTGAACACTGAAGCTTTCTTT.

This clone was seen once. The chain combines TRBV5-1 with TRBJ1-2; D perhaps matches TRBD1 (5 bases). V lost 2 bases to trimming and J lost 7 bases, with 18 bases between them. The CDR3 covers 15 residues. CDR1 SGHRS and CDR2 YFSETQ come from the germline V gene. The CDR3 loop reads CASSFFPGDRGGYTF. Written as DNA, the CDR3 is TGCGCCAGCAGCTTTTTTCCGGGGGATAGAGGTGGCTACACCTTC.

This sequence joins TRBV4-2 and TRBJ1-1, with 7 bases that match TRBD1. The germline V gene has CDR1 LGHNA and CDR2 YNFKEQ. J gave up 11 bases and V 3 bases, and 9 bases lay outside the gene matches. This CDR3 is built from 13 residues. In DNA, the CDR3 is TGTGCCAGCAGCCATGATCCGGGACAGCTGGCTTTCTTT. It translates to CASSHDPGQLAFF.

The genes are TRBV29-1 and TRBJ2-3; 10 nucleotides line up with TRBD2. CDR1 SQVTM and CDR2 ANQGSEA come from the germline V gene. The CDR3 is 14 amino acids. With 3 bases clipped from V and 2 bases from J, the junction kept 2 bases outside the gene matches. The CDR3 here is CSVDTSGITDTQYF. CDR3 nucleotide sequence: TGCAGCGTTGACACTAGCGGGATCACAGATACGCAGTATTTT.

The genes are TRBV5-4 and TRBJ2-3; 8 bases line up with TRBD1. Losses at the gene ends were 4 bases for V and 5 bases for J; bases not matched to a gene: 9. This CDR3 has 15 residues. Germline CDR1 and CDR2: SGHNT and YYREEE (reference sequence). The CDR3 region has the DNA TGTGCCAGCAGCGATCCCCAGGGGGCGAAAGATACGCAGTATTTT. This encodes CASSDPQGAKDTQYF.

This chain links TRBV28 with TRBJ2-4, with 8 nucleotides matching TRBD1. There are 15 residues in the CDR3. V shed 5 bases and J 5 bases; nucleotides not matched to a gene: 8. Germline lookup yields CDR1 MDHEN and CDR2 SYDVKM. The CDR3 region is CASSLYGTGENIQYF. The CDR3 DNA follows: TGTGCCAGCAGTCTTTACGGGACAGGCGAAAACATTCAGTACTTC.